This T cell receptor (beta chain) is drawn from a study of blood T cell repertoires in COVID-19 (dated by TCRdb to the early 2020s). Study-wide context: The collaborator samples originated in the United States, Italy and Spain and spanned the acute and convalescent phases of COVID-19. The prospective study material was composed of cDNA or gDNA derived from T cells, B-cell-depleted T cells, or PBMCs. Where HLA class I and class II types were available, the types were taken from metadata supplied by the sample provider, not from assay-based typing. The sample metadata nearly always contained a de-identified subject ID, COVID-19 status, age in years and sex. The repertoires were released in a freely available public database meant as a resource for research on the immune response to SARS-CoV-2. The samples were drawn from the first 160 participants of the ongoing ImmuneRACE study and from some 1,300 subjects provided by 6 global collaborators. Deeply sampled blood TCRbeta repertoires from subjects exposed to, actively infected with, or recovered from COVID-19 were included in the dataset.

TCRbeta CDR3 regions were amplified from genomic DNA by means of the immunoSEQ Assay, a bias-controlled multiplex PCR. In the authors' own workflow: The number of nucleated cells in each sample was estimated by amplification of reference gene primers within the assay. To quantify the absolute abundance of each unique TCRbeta CDR3 rearrangement, sequence reads were collapsed and filtered. For each sample, productive Simpson clonality was calculated by taking the square root of Simpson's diversity index across productive rearrangements. Drawn from immuneACCESS, this table holds only the in-frame rearrangements with V and J called that TCRdb kept. Clones are partly lost; checked studies trace under half to an unresolved V gene and leave the rest unexplained. The DNA was the basis for D and trimming; V, J and clone size are from that table. A total of roughly 240,000 clones appear in this sample, approximately 85% of them only once. The ten largest clones add up to approximately 8.2% of the sample.

Via the germline V gene, CDR1 is SGDLS and CDR2 YYNGEE. The germline V and J ends show losses of 3 bases and 9 bases respectively, and no gene match explains 2 bases of the junction. There are 12 amino acids in the CDR3, from cysteine to phenylalanine inclusive. Only the CDR3 DNA stays, 36 bases, in frame from base 1. Beyond this particular receptor, the publication reports: How much clinical and demographic metadata was included differed by source and by participant, and the metadata was provided uncurated.

In the prospective study, participants were roughly 18 to 100 years old, resided in fewer than 25 geographic areas of the United States, and were enrolled through a virtual design. Cohort assignment in the prospective study relied on participant-reported clinical history from a screening survey and a study questionnaire. In the prospective study, mobile phlebotomists collected whole blood, serum and a nasopharyngeal or oropharyngeal swab from each participant. Prospective study participants could optionally give additional blood draws and questionnaires over a roughly two-month period. Before DNA extraction, blood samples from the prospective study were shipped at room temperature or frozen. A word on this clone: What this receptor recognizes is not known. The record has no base qualities; no much larger clone is one base away.

The chain uses TRBV9 and TRBJ2-1; 8 central nucleotides agree with TRBD2. Sequenced sample: PBMCs or T cells enriched from blood (not recorded which). The TCR sequence derives from a woman between 45 and 60 years old with acute COVID-19. This receptor has the CDR3 CASSGSGVEQFF. At the DNA level, the sequence is TGTGCCAGCAGCGGTAGCGGGGTTGAGCAGTTCTTC.